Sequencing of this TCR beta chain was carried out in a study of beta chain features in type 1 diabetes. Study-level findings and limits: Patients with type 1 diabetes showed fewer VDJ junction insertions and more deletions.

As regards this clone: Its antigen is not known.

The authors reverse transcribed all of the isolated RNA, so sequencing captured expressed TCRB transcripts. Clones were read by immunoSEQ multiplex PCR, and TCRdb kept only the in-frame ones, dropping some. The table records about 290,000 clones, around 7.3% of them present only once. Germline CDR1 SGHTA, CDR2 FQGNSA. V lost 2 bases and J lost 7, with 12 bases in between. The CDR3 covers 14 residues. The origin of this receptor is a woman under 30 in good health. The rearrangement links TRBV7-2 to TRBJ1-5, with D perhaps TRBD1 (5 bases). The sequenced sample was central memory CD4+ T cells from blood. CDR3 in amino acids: CASSLWGGLQPQHF. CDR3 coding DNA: TGTGCCAGCAGCTTATGGGGGGGTTTACAGCCCCAGCATTTT.